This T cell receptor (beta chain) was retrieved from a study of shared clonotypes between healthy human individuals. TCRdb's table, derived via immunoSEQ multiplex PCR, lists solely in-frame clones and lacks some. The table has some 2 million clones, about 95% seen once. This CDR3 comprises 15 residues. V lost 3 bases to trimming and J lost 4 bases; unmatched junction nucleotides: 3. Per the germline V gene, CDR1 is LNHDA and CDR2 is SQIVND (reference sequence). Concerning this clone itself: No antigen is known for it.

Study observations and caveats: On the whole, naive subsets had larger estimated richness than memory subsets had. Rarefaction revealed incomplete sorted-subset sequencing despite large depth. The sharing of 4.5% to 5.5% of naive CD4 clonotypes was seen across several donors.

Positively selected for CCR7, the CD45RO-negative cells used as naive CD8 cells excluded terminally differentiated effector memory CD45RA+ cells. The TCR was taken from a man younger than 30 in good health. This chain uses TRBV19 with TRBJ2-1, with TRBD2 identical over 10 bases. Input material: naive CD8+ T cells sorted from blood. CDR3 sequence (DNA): TGTGCCAGTAGTATCACTAGCGGGATTTACAATGAGCAGTTCTTC. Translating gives CASSITSGIYNEQFF.